This T cell receptor (beta chain) was recovered during a study of blood T cell repertoires in COVID-19. Study context: Samples taken during acute and convalescent COVID-19 were collected in the United States, Italy and Spain. PBMCs, B-cell-depleted T cells, or T cells provided the cDNA or gDNA that made up the material.

The germline gives CDR1 MNHEY, CDR2 SMNVEV (reference sequence). Deletions cut 2 bases from V and 0 bases from J, with 17 bases between. CDR3 length: 17 amino acids. TCRdb's copy holds only in-frame clones and misses some; the assay was immunoSEQ multiplex PCR. This sample yields 210,000 or so clones, of which less than 85% are seen a single time; roughly 14% belongs to the top ten. The chain carries TRBV27 and TRBJ2-7; TRBD1 might be the D (5 bases). The sequence was collected from a middle-aged man who had recovered from COVID-19. Sequenced input: peripheral blood. CDR3 region: CASSLRPGPVSSYEQYF. Written as DNA, the CDR3 is TGTGCCAGCAGTTTACGACCAGGGCCAGTTAGCTCCTACGAGCAGTACTTC.